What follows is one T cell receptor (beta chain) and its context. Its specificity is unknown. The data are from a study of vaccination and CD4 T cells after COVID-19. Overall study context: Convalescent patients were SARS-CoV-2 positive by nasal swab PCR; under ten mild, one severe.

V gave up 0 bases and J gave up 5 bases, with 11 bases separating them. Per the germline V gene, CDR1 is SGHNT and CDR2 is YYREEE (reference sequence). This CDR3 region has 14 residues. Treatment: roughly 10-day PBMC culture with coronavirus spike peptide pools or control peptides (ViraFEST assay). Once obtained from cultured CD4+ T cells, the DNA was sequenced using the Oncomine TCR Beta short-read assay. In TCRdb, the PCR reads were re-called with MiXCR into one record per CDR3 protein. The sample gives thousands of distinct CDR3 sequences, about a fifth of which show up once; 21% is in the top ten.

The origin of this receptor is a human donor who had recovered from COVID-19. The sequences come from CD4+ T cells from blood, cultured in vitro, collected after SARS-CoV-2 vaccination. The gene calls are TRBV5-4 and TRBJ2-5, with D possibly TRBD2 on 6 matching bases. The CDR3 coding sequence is TGTGCCAGCAGCTTGGGGAGGGGTGGGGAGACCCAGTACTTC. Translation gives CASSLGRGGETQYF.